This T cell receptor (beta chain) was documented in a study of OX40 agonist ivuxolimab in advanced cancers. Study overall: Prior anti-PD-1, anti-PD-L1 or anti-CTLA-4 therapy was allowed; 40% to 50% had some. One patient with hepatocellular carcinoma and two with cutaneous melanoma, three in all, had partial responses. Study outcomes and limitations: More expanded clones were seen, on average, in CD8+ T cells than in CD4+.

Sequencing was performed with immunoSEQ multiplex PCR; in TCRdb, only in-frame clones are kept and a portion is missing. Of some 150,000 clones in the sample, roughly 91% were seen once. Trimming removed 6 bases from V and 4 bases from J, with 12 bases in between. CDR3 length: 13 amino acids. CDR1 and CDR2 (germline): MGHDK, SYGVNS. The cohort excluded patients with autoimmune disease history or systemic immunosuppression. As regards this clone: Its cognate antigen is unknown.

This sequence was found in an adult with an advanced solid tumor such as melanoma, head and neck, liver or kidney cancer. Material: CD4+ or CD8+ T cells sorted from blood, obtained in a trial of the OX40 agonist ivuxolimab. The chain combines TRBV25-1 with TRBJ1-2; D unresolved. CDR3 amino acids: CASSPPSSYGYTF. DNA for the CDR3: TGTGCCAGCAGCCCGCCAAGTTCCTATGGCTACACCTTC.